The 20 T cell receptor beta chains reported below all come from one sample, sequenced in a study of CD8+CD57+ T cells in acquired aplastic anemia. Sequencing involved patients with CD8+CD57+ cell expansion previously shown by flow cytometry. Genomic DNA templated the TCR beta VDJ and CDR3 profiling. MiXCR was run by TCRdb on the reads, yielding one entry per CDR3 protein. The sample yields about 160,000 distinct CDR3 sequences, around half seen once. Material: sorted CD4+, CD8+, or CD8+CD57+ T cells (not recorded which) from PBMCs. These receptors were obtained from a human donor with aplastic anemia.

The genes are TRBV6-5 and TRBJ1-2, with unresolved D. V dropped 2 bases and J dropped 6 bases, with 16 bases sitting between them. This CDR3 is 15 amino acids long. Germline V gene sequence: CDR1 MNHEY, CDR2 SVGAGI. Here the CDR3 reads CASSYASRVQDGYTF. The CDR3 DNA follows: TGTGCCAGCAGTTACGCGTCGCGCGTGCAGGATGGCTACACCTTC.

The chain links TRBV20-1 to TRBJ1-1, with no clear D. The V gene lost 6 bases and the J gene lost 1 base, with 15 bases spanning the gap. This CDR3 region has 14 residues. Germline CDR1 and CDR2: DFQATT and SNEGSKA (reference sequence). The CDR3 DNA follows: TGCAGTGCCCACGTCGTAGGCGCGAACACTGAAGCTTTCTTT. As protein: CSAHVVGANTEAFF.

The chain joins TRBV14 to TRBJ2-7; the match to TRBD1 covers 7 bases. V lost 1 base and J lost 3; bases outside the gene matches: 3. Germline lookup yields CDR1 SGHDN and CDR2 FVKESK. The CDR3 is 14 residues long. The CDR3 nucleotides read TGTGCCAGCAGCCAAGGGACAGGAGGCTACGAGCAGTACTTC. Amino acids: CASSQGTGGYEQYF. Full variable domain (remainder filled in from reference TRBV14 and TRBJ2-7): EAGVTQFPSHSVIEKGQTVTLRCDPISGHDNLYWYRRVMGKEIKFLLHFVKESKQDESGMPNNRFLAERTGGTYSTLKVQPAELEDSGVYFCASSQGTGGYEQYFGPGTRLTVT.

As concerns this clonotype: The germline gene is not matched at one end of the junction; a read error may be the cause. The CDR3 is CASSLGGTSGVTDTQCF. CDR3 DNA: TGTGCCAGCAGCTTGGGTGGGACTAGCGGGGTCACAGATACGCAGTGTTTT. V usage is TRBV5-4 and J usage is TRBJ2-3; 13 nucleotides agree with TRBD2. CDR3 length: 17 amino acids. Germline assignment: CDR1 SGHNT and CDR2 YYREEE (reference sequence).

This clonotype has a count of ten or more. The rearrangement uses TRBV29-1 and TRBJ2-5; possibly TRBD2 for D (5 bases). Germline CDR1 is SQVTM and CDR2 is ANQGSEA. The CDR3 length is 18 residues. The CDR3 DNA reads TGCTACGGTTATAAGCCGATCGAGTGGGCTAGCCGGGAAGAGACCCAGTACTTC. It encodes CYGYKPIEWASREETQYF.

This clonotype has at least ten counts. The genes are TRBV20-1 and TRBJ1-1; TRBD1 is a possible D gene (5 bases). Germline V gene lookup returns CDR1 DFQATT and CDR2 SNEGSKA (reference sequence). This CDR3 region has 14 residues. With 0 bases removed from V and 4 bases from J, the gap between germline ends came to 12 bases. CDR3 DNA sequence: TGCAGTGCTAGAGATAACTCAGGGACCACTGAAGCTTTCTTT. Translated: CSARDNSGTTEAFF.

The sample holds a few counts of this clonotype. The rearrangement uses TRBV7-2 and TRBJ2-3, with D unresolved. This CDR3 region has 13 residues. Germline-derived CDR1 and CDR2 are SGHTA and FQGNSA. V lost 1 base and J 4 bases, leaving 6 bases between the germline ends. The CDR3 here is CASSLGPADTQYF. The CDR3 nucleotides are TGTGCCAGCAGCTTAGGTCCTGCAGATACGCAGTATTTT.

The chain uses TRBV20-1 and TRBJ1-6; D may be TRBD1 (5 bases). CDR1 is DFQATT, CDR2 SNEGSKA, per germline (reference sequence). There are 12 residues in the CDR3. The germline V and J ends were trimmed by 6 bases and 7 bases, with 10 bases remaining between them. The CDR3 region has the DNA TGCAGTGCCCAGGGAGGAAATTCACCCCTCCACTTT. Translated: CSAQGGNSPLHF.

The chain employs TRBV20-1 and TRBJ1-6, with a possible D match to TRBD1 (5 bases). The CDR3 length is 17 residues. V was pared by 1 base and J by 7 bases, with 20 bases between. From germline, CDR1 is DFQATT and CDR2 SNEGSKA (reference sequence). This CDR3 is CSARVRGVPRTNSPLHF. The CDR3 nucleotides read TGCAGTGCTAGAGTTCGGGGCGTCCCCCGGACAAATTCACCCCTCCACTTT.

The V gene is TRBV4-2, the J gene TRBJ2-5; TRBD2 might be the D (5 bases). Germline V CDR1 and CDR2: LGHNA, YNFKEQ. V dropped 0 bases and J dropped 5 bases, with 7 bases sitting between them. There are 13 residues in the CDR3. The CDR3 coding sequence is TGTGCCAGCAGCCAAGATTCGGGGGAGACCCAGTACTTC. It encodes CASSQDSGETQYF.

With respect to this clonotype: A much bigger clone sits one base away, suggesting this may be a read error. This chain joins TRBV9 and TRBJ1-5; D not certain. Germline loops: CDR1 SGDLS, CDR2 YYNGEE. With 0 bases removed from V and 5 bases from J, the gap between germline ends came to 9 bases. This CDR3 has 14 amino acids. CDR3 loop: CASSVAGSDQPQHF. Here the CDR3 DNA reads TGTGCCAGCAGCGTAGCTGGGTCGGATCAGCCCCAGCATTTT.

There are many counts of this clonotype. The chain has TRBV6-2 or TRBV6-3 and TRBJ1-3; the D is unclear. Trimming took 6 bases from V and 0 from J, leaving 9 bases between them. CDR1 and CDR2 from the germline V gene are MNHEY and SVGEGT. The CDR3 length is 14 residues. The CDR3 bases are TGTGCCAGCAGCCGAGACAACTCTGGAAACACCATATATTTT. Amino acid sequence: CASSRDNSGNTIYF.

This clonotype was seen ten or more times. The rearrangement links TRBV30 to TRBJ1-2; D gene uncertain. Deletions cut 4 bases from V and 10 bases from J, with 13 bases between. In germline, CDR1 is GTSNPN, CDR2 SVGIG (reference sequence). CDR3 length: 11 amino acids. CDR3 region: CAWMENRYYTF. The CDR3 DNA reads as TGTGCCTGGATGGAGAACCGATACTACACCTTC.

This clonotype was seen only a few times. The chain is built from TRBV2 and TRBJ2-7; 7 bases align to TRBD2. In germline, CDR1 is SNHLY, CDR2 FYNNEI. CDR3 length: 13 amino acids. With 7 bases clipped from V and 1 base from J, the junction kept 4 bases outside the gene matches. The DNA of the CDR3 is TGTGCCAGCACTGGGGGAGGGTCCTACGAGCAGTACTTC. This codes for CASTGGGSYEQYF.

This clonotype was counted ten times or more. The chain has TRBV5-1 and TRBJ2-7; tentatively, D is TRBD2 (6 bases). Trimming stripped 0 bases from V and 2 bases from J, with 12 bases between. This CDR3 spans 15 amino acids. From germline, CDR1 is SGHRS and CDR2 YFSETQ. CDR3 bases: TGCGCCAGCAGCTTGGATGTAGCGGTTACCTACGAGCAGTACTTC. It yields the protein CASSLDVAVTYEQYF.

This clonotype was seen many times. The chain carries TRBV7-9 and TRBJ2-5, with a tentative D call TRBD1 (6 bases). Trimming took 3 bases from V and 2 from J, leaving 10 bases between them. From germline, CDR1 is SEHNR and CDR2 FQNEAQ (reference sequence). This CDR3 is 14 amino acids long. CDR3 in amino acids: CASSFGQPQETQYF. The CDR3 DNA reads TGTGCCAGCAGCTTCGGACAGCCACAAGAGACCCAGTACTTC.

The V gene is TRBV2, the J gene TRBJ2-3; D uncertain. The CDR3 has 14 amino acids. CDR1 is SNHLY, CDR2 FYNNEI, per germline. V lost 2 bases and J lost 0, with 6 bases in between. The CDR3 reads CASSELSSTDTQYF. The CDR3, as DNA: TGTGCCAGCAGTGAACTCTCTAGCACAGATACGCAGTATTTT.

The rearrangement uses TRBV10-3 and TRBJ1-2, with 7 nucleotides matching TRBD1. The length of the CDR3 is 14 residues. V lost 2 bases to trimming and J lost 4 bases; unmatched junction nucleotides: 4. Germline V gene lookup returns CDR1 ENHRY and CDR2 SYGVKD. CDR3: CAISEDRETYGYTF. CDR3 sequence (DNA): TGTGCCATCAGTGAGGACAGGGAGACCTATGGCTACACCTTC.

The V gene is TRBV5-1, the J gene TRBJ2-2; the D gene is possibly TRBD1 (6 bases). CDR1 and CDR2 from the germline V gene are SGHRS and YFSETQ. This CDR3 has 14 residues. V lost 7 bases to trimming and J lost 3 bases, with 13 bases between them. This chain's CDR3 is CASANRDHTGELFF. Here the CDR3 DNA reads TGCGCCAGCGCGAACAGGGACCACACCGGGGAGCTGTTTTTT.

Regarding this clonotype: A much more abundant neighbour one base away suggests this may be a read error. V and J are TRBV6-1 and TRBJ1-1; perhaps TRBD1 as D (6 bases). This CDR3 is built from 14 residues. From germline, CDR1 is MNHNS and CDR2 SASEGT. As DNA, the CDR3 is TGTGCCAGCAGTGCGGGGGCAGGGTTAACTGGAGCTTTCTTT. It is translated as CASSAGAGLTGAFF.